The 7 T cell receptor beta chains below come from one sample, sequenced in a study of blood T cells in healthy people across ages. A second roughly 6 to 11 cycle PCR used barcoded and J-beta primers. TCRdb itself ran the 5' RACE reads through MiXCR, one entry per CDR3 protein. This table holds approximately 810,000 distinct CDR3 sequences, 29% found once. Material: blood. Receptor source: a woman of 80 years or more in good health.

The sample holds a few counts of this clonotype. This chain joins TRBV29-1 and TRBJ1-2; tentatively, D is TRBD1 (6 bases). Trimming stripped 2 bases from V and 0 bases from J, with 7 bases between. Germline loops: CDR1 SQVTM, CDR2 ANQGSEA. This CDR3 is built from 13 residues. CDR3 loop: CSVEQGSNYGYTF. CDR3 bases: TGCAGCGTTGAACAGGGGTCTAACTATGGCTACACCTTC.

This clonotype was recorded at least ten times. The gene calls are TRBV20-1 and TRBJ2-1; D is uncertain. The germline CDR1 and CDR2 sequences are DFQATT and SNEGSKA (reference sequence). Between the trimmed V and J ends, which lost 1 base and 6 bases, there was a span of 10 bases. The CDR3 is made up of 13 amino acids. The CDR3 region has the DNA TGCAGTGCTAGAGGACCAGGCCCCAATGAGCAGTTCTTC. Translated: CSARGPGPNEQFF.

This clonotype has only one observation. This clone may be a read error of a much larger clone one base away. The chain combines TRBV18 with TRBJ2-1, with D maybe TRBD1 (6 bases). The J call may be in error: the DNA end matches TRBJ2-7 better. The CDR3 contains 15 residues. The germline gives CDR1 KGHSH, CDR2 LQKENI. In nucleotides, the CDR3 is TGTGCCAGCTCACCACGGTCTCATGGGGACAATGAGCAGTACTTC. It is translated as CASSPRSHGDNEQYF.

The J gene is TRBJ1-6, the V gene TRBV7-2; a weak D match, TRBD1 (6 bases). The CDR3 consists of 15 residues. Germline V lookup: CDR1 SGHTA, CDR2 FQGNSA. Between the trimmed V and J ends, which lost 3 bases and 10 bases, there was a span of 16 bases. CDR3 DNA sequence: TGTGCCAGCAGCTTGAAGACAGGCTCGAGGTCACCCCTCCACTTT. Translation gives CASSLKTGSRSPLHF.

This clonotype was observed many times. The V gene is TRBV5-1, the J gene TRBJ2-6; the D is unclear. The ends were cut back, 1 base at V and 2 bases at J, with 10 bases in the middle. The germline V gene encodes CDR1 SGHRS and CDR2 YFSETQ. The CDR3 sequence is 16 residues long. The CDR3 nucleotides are TGCGCCAGCAGCTTGACGACACTACCTGGGGCCAACGTCCTGACTTTC. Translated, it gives CASSLTTLPGANVLTF.

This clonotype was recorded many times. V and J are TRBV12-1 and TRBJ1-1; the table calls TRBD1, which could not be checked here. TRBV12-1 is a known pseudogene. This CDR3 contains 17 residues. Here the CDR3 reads CASSPNTADRILPEAFF. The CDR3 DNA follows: TGTGCCAGCAGCCCAAATACCGCTGACAGGATCCTACCTGAAGCTTTCTTT.

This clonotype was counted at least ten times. The CDR3 DNA is TGTGCCAGCAGTCAGGACAGCCTCTATGGCTACACCTTC. This sequence encodes CASSQDSLYGYTF. The chain employs TRBV28 and TRBJ1-2, with D maybe TRBD1 (6 bases). Per the germline V gene, CDR1 is MDHEN and CDR2 is SYDVKM. V was trimmed by 5 bases and J by 4 bases, leaving 11 bases between them. This CDR3 is 13 amino acids long.